The sequence of this T cell receptor (beta chain) was determined in a study of OX40 agonist ivuxolimab in advanced cancers. The table came from immunoSEQ multiplex PCR; TCRdb's copy has only in-frame clones and leaves some out. The sample has 15,000 to 20,000 clones; approximately 84% are singletons. This CDR3 comprises 15 residues. The germline V and J ends were trimmed by 1 base and 5 bases, with 11 bases remaining between them. Germline V gives CDR1 SNHLY, CDR2 FYNNEI. This clone was recorded once. The J gene is TRBJ1-4, the V gene TRBV2, with D maybe TRBD1 (5 bases). The receptor was isolated from an adult with an advanced solid tumor such as melanoma, head and neck, liver or kidney cancer. This sample comprised CD4+ or CD8+ T cells sorted from blood, obtained in a trial of the OX40 agonist ivuxolimab. CDR3 bases: TGTGCCAGCAGTGAAGATCGAGGGGTAAATGAAAAACTGTTTTTT. This gives the protein CASSEDRGVNEKLFF.